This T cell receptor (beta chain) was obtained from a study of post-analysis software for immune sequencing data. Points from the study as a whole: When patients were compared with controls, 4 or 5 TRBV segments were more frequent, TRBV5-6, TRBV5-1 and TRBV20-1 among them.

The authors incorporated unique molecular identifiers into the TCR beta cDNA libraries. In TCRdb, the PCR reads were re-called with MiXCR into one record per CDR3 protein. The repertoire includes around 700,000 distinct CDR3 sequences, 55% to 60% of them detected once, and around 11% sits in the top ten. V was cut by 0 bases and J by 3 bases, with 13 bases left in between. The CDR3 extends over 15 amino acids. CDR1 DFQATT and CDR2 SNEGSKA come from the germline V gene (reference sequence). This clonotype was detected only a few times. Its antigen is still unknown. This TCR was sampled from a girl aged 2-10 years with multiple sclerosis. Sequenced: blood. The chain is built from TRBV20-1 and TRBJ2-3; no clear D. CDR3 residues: CSARDFAEPTDTQYF. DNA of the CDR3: TGCAGTGCTAGAGATTTTGCAGAACCTACAGATACGCAGTATTTT.